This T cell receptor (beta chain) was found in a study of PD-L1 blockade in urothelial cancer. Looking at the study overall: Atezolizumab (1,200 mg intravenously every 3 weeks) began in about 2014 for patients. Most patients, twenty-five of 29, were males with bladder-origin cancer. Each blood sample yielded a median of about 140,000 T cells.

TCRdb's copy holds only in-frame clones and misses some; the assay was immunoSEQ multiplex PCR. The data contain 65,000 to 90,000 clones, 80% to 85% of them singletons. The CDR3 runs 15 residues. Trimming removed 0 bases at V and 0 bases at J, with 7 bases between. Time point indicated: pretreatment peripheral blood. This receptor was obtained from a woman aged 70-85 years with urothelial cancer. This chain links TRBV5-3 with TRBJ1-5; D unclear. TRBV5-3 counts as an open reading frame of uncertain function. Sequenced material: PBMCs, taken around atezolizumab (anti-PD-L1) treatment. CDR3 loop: CARSLGRYSNQPQHF. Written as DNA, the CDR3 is TGTGCCAGAAGCTTGGGTCGTTATAGCAATCAGCCCCAGCATTTT.